The clone carrying this T cell receptor (beta chain) turned up a few times. Antigen unknown. Sequencing of cultured CD4+ T cell DNA used the Oncomine TCR Beta short-read assay. Each CDR3 protein gets one entry after TCRdb re-called the PCR reads with MiXCR. The data hold 20,000 to 25,000 distinct CDR3 sequences, with 43% observed a single time. This sample was included in a study of vaccination and CD4 T cells after COVID-19. Described time point: late sampling 161 to 241 days after vaccination in three convalescent patients. Treatment meaning: roughly 11-day PBMC culture with coronavirus spike peptide pools or control peptides (ViraFEST assay). There were positive PCR dates ranging from March to December 2020, all predating US Alpha, Beta and Delta variants. V dropped 9 bases and J dropped 2 bases, with 13 bases sitting between them. Germline lookup yields CDR1 ENHRY and CDR2 SYGVKD. CDR3 size: 13 residues.

The sequence was collected from a human donor who had recovered from COVID-19. The chain uses TRBV10-3 and TRBJ1-1; no clear D. Sample: CD4+ T cells from blood, cultured in vitro, taken about 7 months after SARS-CoV-2 vaccination. CDR3 DNA: TGTGCCATGACGGACTCCACTAACACTGAAGCTTTCTTT. It specifies CAMTDSTNTEAFF.